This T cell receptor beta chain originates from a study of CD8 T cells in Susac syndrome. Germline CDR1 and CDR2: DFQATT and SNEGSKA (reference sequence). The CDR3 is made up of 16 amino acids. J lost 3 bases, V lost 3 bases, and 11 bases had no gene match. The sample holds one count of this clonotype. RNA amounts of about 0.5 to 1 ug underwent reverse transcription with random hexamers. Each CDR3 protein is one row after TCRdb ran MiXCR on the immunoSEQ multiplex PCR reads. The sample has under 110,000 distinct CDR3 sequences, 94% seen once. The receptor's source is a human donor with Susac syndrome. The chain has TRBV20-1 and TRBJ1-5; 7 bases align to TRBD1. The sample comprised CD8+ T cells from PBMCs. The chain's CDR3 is CSARFDRDSLNQPQHF. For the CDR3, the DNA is TGCAGTGCTAGGTTTGACCGGGACAGCCTCAATCAGCCCCAGCATTTT.